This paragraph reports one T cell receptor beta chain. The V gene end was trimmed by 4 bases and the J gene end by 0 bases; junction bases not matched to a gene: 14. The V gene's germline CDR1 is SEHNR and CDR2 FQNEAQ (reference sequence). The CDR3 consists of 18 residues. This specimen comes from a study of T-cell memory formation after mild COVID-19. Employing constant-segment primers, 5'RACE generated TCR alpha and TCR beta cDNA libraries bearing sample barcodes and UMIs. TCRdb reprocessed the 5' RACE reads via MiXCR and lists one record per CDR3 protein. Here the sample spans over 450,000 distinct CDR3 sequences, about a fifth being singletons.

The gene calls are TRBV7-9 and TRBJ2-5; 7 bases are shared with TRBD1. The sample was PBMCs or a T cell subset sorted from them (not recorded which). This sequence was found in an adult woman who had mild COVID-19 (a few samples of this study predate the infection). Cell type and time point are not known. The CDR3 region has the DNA TGTGCCAGCAGCTCCCCGAGCGCAGGGGGAAATAACCAAGAGACCCAGTACTTC. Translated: CASSSPSAGGNNQETQYF.